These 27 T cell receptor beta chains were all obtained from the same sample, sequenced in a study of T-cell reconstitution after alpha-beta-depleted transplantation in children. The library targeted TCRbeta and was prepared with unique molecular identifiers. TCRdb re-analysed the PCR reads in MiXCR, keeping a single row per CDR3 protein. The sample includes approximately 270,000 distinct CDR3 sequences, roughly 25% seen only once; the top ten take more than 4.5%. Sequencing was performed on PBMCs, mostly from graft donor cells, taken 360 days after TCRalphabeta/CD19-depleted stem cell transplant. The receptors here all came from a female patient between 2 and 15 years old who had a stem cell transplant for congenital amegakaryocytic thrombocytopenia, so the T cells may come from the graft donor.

CDR3: CASSLGRGEGEQYF. CDR3 DNA sequence: TGTGCCAGCAGCCTTGGGCGAGGAGAGGGCGAGCAGTACTTC. The chain is built from TRBV7-9 and TRBJ2-7; D is perhaps TRBD2 (5 bases). The CDR3 contains 14 residues. The V end was cut by 5 bases, the J end by 6 bases, with 17 bases between. Germline CDR1 SEHNR, CDR2 FQNEAQ (reference sequence). The complete variable domain, with remaining parts taken from reference TRBV7-9 and TRBJ2-7, reads DTGVSQNPRHKITKRGQNVTFRCDPISEHNRLYWYRQTLGQGPEFLTYFQNEAQLEKSRLLSDRFSAERPKGSFSTLEIQRTEQGDSAMYLCASSLGRGEGEQYFGPGTRLTVT.

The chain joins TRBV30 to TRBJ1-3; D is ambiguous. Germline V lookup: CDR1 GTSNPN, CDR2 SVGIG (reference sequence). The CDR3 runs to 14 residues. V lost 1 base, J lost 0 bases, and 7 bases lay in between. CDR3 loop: CAWSGRISGNTIYF. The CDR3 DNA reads TGTGCCTGGAGTGGTAGGATCTCTGGAAACACCATATATTTT.

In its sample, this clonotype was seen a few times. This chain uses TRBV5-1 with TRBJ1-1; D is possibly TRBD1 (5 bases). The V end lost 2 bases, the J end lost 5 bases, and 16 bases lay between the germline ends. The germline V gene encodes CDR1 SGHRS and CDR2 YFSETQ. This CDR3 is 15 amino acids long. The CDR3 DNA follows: TGCGCCAGCAGCTTTTGGGGGTCGGGGAGGACTGAAGCTTTCTTT. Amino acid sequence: CASSFWGSGRTEAFF.

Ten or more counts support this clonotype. CDR3 residues: CASSRRGTPYEQYF. The DNA for the CDR3 is TGTGCCAGCAGCCGTCGGGGCACCCCGTACGAGCAGTACTTC. The V call is TRBV25-1, the J call TRBJ2-7; possibly TRBD1 or TRBD2 for D (5 bases each). Trimming removed 6 bases from V and 4 bases from J, with 16 bases in between. There are 14 residues in the CDR3. CDR1 is MGHDK and CDR2 is SYGVNS in the germline V gene.

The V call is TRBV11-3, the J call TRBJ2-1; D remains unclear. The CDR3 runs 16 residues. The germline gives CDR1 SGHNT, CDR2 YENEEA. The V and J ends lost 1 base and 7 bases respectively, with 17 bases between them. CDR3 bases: TGTGCCAGCAGCTTAGGGCTGGCGGAATCCGGAAATGAGCAGTTCTTC. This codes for CASSLGLAESGNEQFF.

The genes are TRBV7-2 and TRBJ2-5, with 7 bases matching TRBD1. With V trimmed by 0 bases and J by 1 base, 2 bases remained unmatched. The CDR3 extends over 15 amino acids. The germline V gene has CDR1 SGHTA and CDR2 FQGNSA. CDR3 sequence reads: CASSLAGQIQETQYF. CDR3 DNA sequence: TGTGCCAGCAGCTTAGCGGGACAGATCCAAGAGACCCAGTACTTC.

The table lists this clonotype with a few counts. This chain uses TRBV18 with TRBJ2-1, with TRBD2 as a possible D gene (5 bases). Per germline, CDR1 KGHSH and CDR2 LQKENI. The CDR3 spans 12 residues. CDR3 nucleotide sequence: TGTGCTGGAGGTGGGACCTACAATGAGCAGTTCTTC. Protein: CAGGGTYNEQFF.

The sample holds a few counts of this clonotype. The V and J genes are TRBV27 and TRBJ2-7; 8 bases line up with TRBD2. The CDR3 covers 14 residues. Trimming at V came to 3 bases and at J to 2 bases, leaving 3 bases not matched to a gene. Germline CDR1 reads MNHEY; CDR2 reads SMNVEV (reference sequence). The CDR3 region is CASSFSGGTYEQYF. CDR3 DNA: TGTGCCAGCAGTTTCAGCGGGGGTACCTACGAGCAGTACTTC.

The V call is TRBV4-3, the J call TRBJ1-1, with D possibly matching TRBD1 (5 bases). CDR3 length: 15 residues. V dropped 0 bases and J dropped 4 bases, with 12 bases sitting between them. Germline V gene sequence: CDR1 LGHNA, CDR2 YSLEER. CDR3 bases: TGCGCCAGCAGCCAAGATCTACGGGGGGGCACTGAAGCTTTCTTT. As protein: CASSQDLRGGTEAFF.

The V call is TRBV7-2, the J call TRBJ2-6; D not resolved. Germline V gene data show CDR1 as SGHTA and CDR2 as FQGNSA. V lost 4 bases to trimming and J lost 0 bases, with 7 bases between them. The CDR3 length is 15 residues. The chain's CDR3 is CASSYTLSGANVLTF. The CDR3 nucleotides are TGTGCCAGCAGCTATACCCTCTCTGGGGCCAACGTCCTGACTTTC.

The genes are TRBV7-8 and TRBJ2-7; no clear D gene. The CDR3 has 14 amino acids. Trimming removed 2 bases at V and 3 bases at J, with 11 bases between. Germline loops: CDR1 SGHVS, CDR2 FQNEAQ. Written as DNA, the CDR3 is TGTGCCAGCAGCTTACGACCTCCCCTCTACGAGCAGTACTTC. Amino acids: CASSLRPPLYEQYF.

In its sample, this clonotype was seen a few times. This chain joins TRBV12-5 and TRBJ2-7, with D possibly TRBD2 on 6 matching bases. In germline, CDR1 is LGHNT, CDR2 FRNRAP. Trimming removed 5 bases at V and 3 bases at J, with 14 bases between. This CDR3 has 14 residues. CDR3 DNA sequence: TGTGCTAGTGGTATAAATCGGGGGTTCTACGAGCAGTACTTC. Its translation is CASGINRGFYEQYF. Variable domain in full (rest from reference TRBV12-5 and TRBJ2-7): DARVTQTPRHKVTEMGQEVTMRCQPILGHNTVFWYRQTMMQGLELLAYFRNRAPLDDSGMPKDRFSAEMPDATLATLKIQPSEPRDSAVYFCASGINRGFYEQYFGPGTRLTVT.

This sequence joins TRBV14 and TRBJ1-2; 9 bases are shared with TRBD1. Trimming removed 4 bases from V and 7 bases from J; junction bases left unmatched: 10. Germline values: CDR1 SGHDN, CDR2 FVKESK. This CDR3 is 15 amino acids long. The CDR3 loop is CASSPHRGPLGGYTF. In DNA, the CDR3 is TGTGCCAGCAGCCCCCACAGGGGGCCCCTAGGTGGCTACACCTTC.

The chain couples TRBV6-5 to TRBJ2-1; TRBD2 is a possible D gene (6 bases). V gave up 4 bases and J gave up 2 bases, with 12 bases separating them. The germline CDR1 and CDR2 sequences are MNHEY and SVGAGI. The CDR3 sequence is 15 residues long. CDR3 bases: TGTGCCAGCAGTTGGGGACTTCCTACCTACAATGAGCAGTTCTTC. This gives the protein CASSWGLPTYNEQFF.

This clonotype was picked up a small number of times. The CDR3 loop reads CASSYPPYEQYF. DNA for the CDR3: TGTGCCAGCAGTTATCCCCCCTACGAGCAGTACTTC. This chain joins TRBV6-2 or TRBV6-3 and TRBJ2-7; no reliable D call. CDR1 is MNHEY and CDR2 is SVGEGT in the germline V gene. CDR3 length: 12 amino acids. V lost 3 bases, J lost 2 bases, and 5 bases lay in between.

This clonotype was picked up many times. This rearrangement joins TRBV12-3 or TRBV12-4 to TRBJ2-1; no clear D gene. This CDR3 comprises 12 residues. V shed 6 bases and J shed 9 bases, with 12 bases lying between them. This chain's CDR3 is CASSARSGEQFF. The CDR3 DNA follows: TGTGCCAGCAGCGCTAGGTCGGGTGAGCAGTTCTTC.

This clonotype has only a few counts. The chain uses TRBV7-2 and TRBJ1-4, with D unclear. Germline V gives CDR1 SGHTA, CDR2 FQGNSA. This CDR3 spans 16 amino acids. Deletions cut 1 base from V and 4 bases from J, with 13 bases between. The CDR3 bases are TGTGCCAGCAGCTTAGTTTCGGGAGGATATAATGAAAAACTGTTTTTT. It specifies CASSLVSGGYNEKLFF.

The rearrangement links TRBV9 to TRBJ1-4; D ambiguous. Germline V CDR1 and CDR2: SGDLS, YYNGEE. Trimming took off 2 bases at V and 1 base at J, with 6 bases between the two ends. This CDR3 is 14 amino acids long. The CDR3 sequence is CASSVSGTNEKLFF. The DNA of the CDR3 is TGTGCCAGCAGCGTGAGCGGAACTAATGAAAAACTGTTTTTT.

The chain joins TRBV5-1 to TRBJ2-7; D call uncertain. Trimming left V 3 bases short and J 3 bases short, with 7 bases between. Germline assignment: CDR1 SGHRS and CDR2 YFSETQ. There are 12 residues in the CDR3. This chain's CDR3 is CASSSRDYEQYF. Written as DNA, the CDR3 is TGCGCCAGCAGCTCCCGAGACTACGAGCAGTACTTC.

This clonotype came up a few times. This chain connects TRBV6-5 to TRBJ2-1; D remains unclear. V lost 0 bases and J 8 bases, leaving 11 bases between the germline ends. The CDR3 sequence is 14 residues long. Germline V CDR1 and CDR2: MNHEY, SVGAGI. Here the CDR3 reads CASSYSTRIHEQFF. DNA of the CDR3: TGTGCCAGCAGTTACTCGACCCGGATCCATGAGCAGTTCTTC.

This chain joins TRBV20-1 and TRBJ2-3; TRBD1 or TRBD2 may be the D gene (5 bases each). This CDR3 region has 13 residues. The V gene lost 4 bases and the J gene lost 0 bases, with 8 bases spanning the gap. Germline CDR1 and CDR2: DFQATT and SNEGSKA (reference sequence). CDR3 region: CSATRDSTDTQYF. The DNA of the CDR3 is TGCAGTGCTACTCGGGACAGCACAGATACGCAGTATTTT.

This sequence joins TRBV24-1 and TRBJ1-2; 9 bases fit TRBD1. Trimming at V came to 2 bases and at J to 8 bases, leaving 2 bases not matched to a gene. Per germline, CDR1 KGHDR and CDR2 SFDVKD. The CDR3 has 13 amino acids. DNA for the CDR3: TGTGCCACCAGTGATTGGGACAGGGACGGCTACACCTTC. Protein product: CATSDWDRDGYTF.

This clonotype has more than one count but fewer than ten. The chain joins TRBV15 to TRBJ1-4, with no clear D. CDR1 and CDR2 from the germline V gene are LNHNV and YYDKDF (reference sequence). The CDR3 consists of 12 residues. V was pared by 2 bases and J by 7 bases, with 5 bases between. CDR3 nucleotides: TGTGCCACCAGCAGATTAAGTGAAAAACTGTTTTTT. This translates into CATSRLSEKLFF.

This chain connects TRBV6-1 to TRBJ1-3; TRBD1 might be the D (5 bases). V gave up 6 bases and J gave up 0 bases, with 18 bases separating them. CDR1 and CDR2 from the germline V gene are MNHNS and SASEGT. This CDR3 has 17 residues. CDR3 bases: TGTGCCAGCAGCCGGGGCGTTCCGACCAGCTCTGGAAACACCATATATTTT. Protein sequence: CASSRGVPTSSGNTIYF.

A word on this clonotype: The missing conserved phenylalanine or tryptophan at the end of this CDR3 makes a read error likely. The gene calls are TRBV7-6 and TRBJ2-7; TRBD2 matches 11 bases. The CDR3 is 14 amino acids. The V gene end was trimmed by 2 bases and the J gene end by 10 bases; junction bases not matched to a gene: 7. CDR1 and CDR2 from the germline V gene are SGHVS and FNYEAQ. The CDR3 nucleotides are TGTGCCAGCAGCTTAAGGCTAGCGGGAGGTCCCCAGTACTAC. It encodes CASSLRLAGGPQYY.

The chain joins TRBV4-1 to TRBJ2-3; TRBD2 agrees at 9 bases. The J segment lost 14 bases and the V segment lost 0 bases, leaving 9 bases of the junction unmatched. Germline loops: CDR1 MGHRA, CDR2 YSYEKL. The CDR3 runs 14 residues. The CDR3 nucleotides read TGCGCCAGCAGCCAAGACCCTAGCGGGGTTCTAAGGTATTTT. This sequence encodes CASSQDPSGVLRYF.

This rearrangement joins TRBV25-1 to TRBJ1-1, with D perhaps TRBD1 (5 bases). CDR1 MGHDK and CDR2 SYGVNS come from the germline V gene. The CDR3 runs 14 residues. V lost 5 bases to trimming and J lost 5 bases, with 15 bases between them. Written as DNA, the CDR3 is TGTGCCAGCAGTTCTGCAGGTCAGGGAACTGAAGCTTTCTTT. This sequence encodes CASSSAGQGTEAFF. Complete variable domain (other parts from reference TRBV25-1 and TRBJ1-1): EADIYQTPRYLVIGTGKKITLECSQTMGHDKMYWYQQDPGMELHLIHYSYGVNSTEKGDLSSESTVSRIRTEHFPLTLESARPSHTSQYLCASSSAGQGTEAFFGQGTRLTVV.